This T cell receptor (beta chain) derives from a study of shared clonotypes between healthy human individuals (dated by TCRdb to the early 2020s). In terms of the full investigation: Three men and a couple of women, aged 18 to 49 years, made up the cohort. For each donor, three plates each were used for CD4 naive and CD4 memory, two plates were used for CD8 naive, and one plate was used for CD8 memory. To estimate repertoire size and how much clonotypes are shared between individuals, the study performed deep sequencing of blood TCR repertoires from a few healthy adults. To increase sequencing depth and limit assay-specific biases, different laboratories used diverse techniques to prepare libraries and sequence TCR repertoires. Per donor, leukapheresis produced somewhere between about 0.8 and 9 billion PBMCs. The paper as a whole reports these results and caveats: Pairwise subsampling indicated that sequencing depth was expected to affect the degree of clonotype sharing among donors. Compared with non-shared clonotypes, the clonotypes found in all four sorted-subset donors had higher generation probabilities. Roughly 5% of naive CD4, approximately 3.7% of naive CD8, roughly 2.4% of memory CD4, and roughly 0.4% of memory CD8 clonotypes were shared across several donors. Sampling was restricted to blood, and TCR repertoires in tissue are likely to differ from TCR repertoires in blood. Incomplete sequencing was indicated by rarefaction of sorted-subset datasets, despite the large sequencing depth. The small number of donors limited the genetic and exposure-history diversity represented. Naive subsets generally had larger estimated clonotype richness than memory subsets did.

Taken from cysteine to phenylalanine, the CDR3 has 15 residues. The retained sequence is limited to the CDR3, 45 bases, with the frame set at the first base. Based on the germline V gene (reference sequence), the CDR1 and CDR2 sequences are MNHEY and SMNVEV. V is trimmed back by 6 bases and J by 7 bases, and the junction contains 9 bases that no gene match accounts for. With respect to this clone: Its antigen has not been determined. Per-base qualities were not stored, and no clone one base away is much larger.

TCR CDR3 regions were amplified from genomic DNA by multiplex PCR using the deep immunoSEQ assay. Extracted genomic DNA from each cell subset was spread evenly across all wells of several immunoSEQ 96-well plates, with each plate serving as a replicate. For sorted subsets, each replicate PCR was loaded with about 0.2 ug genomic DNA, equivalent to 30,000 or so T cell genomes. Purified libraries were quantified with a Qubit 3.0 fluorometer, sized on a Bioanalyzer 2100, and re-quantified with the KAPA Library Quantification kit. A separate single-read 150-cycle Illumina NextSeq 550 flow cell was used to sequence each immunoSEQ 96-well plate. In the source study's methods: Because the immunoSEQ output included only junctional sequences and no quality scores, the filtering could not be the same as the filtering used for full-length reads. Sequences were annotated with PyIR, a Python wrapper for IgBLAST v1.9, and V/J genes and CDR3 were assigned using IMGT germline references. Any read was removed if the V/J assignment was weak (E-value above 1e-6), the CDR3 was missing, or the read contained stop codons, out-of-frame junctions, or ambiguous translated residues. A V3J clonotype was defined by an identical inferred V gene, J gene, and CDR3 amino acid sequence. To compute the percentage overlap between repertoires, the number of shared unique clonotypes was divided by the size of the smaller repertoire. Repertoire richness was assessed with RTK rarefaction, the Chao1 estimator, and Recon v2.1 estimates of unobserved clonotypes. OLGA was used to compute generation probabilities for all TCRbeta clonotypes that the gDNA method yielded from a handful of donors. Not all clones reach the TCRdb copy of this immuneACCESS table, which keeps in-frame sequences only. Checked studies attribute under half of the gap to unresolved V genes and leave the rest unexplained. The V and J calls and the clone size are those of that table, but D and trimming were determined from the DNA. This sample has approximately 320,000 clones in its table, and roughly 91% of those were observed once. About a sixth of the sample is in the top ten clones.

The donors were healthy, HIV-negative adults who had no recently reported acute infections or vaccinations. All donors were Caucasian adults living in Nashville, Tennessee, USA. CD8 memory samples were composed of magnetically selected CD45RO+ cells combined with CCR7-negative CD45RA+ effector memory (TemRA) cells. After blood collection by leukapheresis, PBMCs were isolated using Ficoll-Histopaque density gradient centrifugation and then cryopreserved in the vapor phase of liquid nitrogen. Analytical flow cytometry was used to check the purity and quantity of every magnetically sorted T cell population. Genomic DNA was isolated from every sorted fraction and measured by UV absorbance on a Nanodrop 2000c.

The chain links TRBV27 with TRBJ2-1, with TRBD1 identical over 10 junction bases. The origin of this receptor is a man younger than 35 in good health. The source material was memory CD8+ T cells sorted from blood. The sample's cell subset or site label, decoded: CD45RO+ cells pooled with CCR7-negative TemRA cells. The encoded CDR3 is CASSPWDRGRNEQFF. The nucleotides are TGTGCCAGCAGCCCGTGGGACAGGGGTCGGAATGAGCAGTTCTTC.